Following are 8 T cell receptor beta chains from one sample sequenced in a study of CD8 T cells in Susac syndrome. Random hexamers were used to reverse transcribe roughly 0.5 to 1 ug of RNA. MiXCR, applied by TCRdb to the immunoSEQ multiplex PCR reads, yields one record per CDR3 protein. The sample holds 150,000 to 200,000 distinct CDR3 sequences, about 93% seen once. The source material was CD4+ T cells from PBMCs. The receptors stem from a human donor in good health.

The chain carries TRBV5-4 and TRBJ2-5; TRBD2 matches 8 bases. This CDR3 region has 13 residues. The J segment lost 6 bases and the V segment lost 2 bases, leaving 3 bases of the junction unmatched. Germline CDR1 reads SGHNT; CDR2 reads YYREEE (reference sequence). CDR3 DNA sequence: TGTGCCAGCAGCTTAAGGACTAGCAAGACCCAGTACTTC. It is translated as CASSLRTSKTQYF.

V usage is TRBV18 and J usage is TRBJ2-7, with unresolved D. Germline V gives CDR1 KGHSH, CDR2 LQKENI. The CDR3 is 11 amino acids. The V end was cut by 5 bases, the J end by 0 bases, with 2 bases between. For the CDR3, the DNA is TGTGCCAGCTCAGTCTCCTACGAGCAGTACTTC. Its translation is CASSVSYEQYF. The full variable domain, rest sourced from reference TRBV18 and TRBJ2-7, is NAGVMQNPRHLVRRRGQEARLRCSPMKGHSHVYWYRQLPEEGLKFMVYLQKENIIDESGMPKERFSAEFPKEGPSILRIQQVVRGDSAAYFCASSVSYEQYFGPGTRLTVT.

This sequence joins TRBV12-3 or TRBV12-4 and TRBJ1-5; D unclear. This CDR3 comprises 12 residues. Between the trimmed V and J ends, which lost 7 bases and 0 bases, there was a span of 4 bases. CDR3 nucleotides: TGTGCCAGCACCCATAGCAATCAGCCCCAGCATTTT. Protein: CASTHSNQPQHF.

This clonotype was counted between two and nine times. Compared with germline, one end of the junction differs, possibly owing to a read error. The chain uses TRBV5-1 and TRBJ2-7; 9 nucleotides align to TRBD1. The CDR3 sequence is 14 residues long. Germline assignment: CDR1 SGHRS and CDR2 YFSETQ. The CDR3 sequence: CASSLGQGPYEQYF. The CDR3 DNA reads TGTGCCAGCTCACTAGGACAGGGGCCCTACGAGCAGTACTTC.

This chain links TRBV28 with TRBJ1-3; the match to TRBD1 covers 8 bases. Germline lookup yields CDR1 MDHEN and CDR2 SYDVKM. The CDR3 has 15 amino acids. Trimming took 5 bases from V and 0 from J; bases not matched to a gene: 3. The CDR3 reads CASSHTGGSGNTIYF. The CDR3 DNA follows: TGTGCCAGCAGTCACACAGGGGGCTCTGGAAACACCATATATTTT.

This chain joins TRBV5-6 and TRBJ1-6, with D hard to call. The germline CDR1 and CDR2 sequences are SGHDT and YYEEEE. The ends were cut back, 5 bases at V and 8 bases at J, with 17 bases in the middle. The CDR3 is made up of 15 amino acids. CDR3 protein: CASRENGGVHSPLHF. CDR3 bases: TGTGCCAGCAGAGAAAATGGCGGGGTCCATTCACCCCTCCACTTT. The whole variable domain, filled in from reference TRBV5-6 and TRBJ1-6, reads DAGVTQSPTHLIKTRGQQVTLRCSPKSGHDTVSWYQQALGQGPQFIFQYYEEEERQRGNFPDRFSGHQFPNYSSELNVNALLLGDSALYLCASRENGGVHSPLHFGNGTRLTVT.

The J gene is TRBJ1-2, the V gene TRBV28; D is unresolved. The CDR3 is 14 amino acids. Germline CDR1 reads MDHEN; CDR2 reads SYDVKM. V shed 8 bases and J shed 4 bases, with 17 bases lying between them. The DNA for the CDR3 is TGTGCCAGCGGAACAGCAGAGGGCCCCTATGGCTACACCTTC. Its protein is CASGTAEGPYGYTF.

The chain joins TRBV24-1 to TRBJ2-1, with 11 bases identical to TRBD2. This CDR3 has 16 residues. CDR1 and CDR2 from the germline V gene are KGHDR and SFDVKD. The J segment lost 5 bases and the V segment lost 4 bases, leaving 6 bases of the junction unmatched. The CDR3: CATSEPSGGSDNEQFF. The CDR3 DNA reads TGTGCCACCAGTGAACCTAGCGGGGGGTCCGACAATGAGCAGTTCTTC.